In this sample, the clone carrying this TCR beta chain turned up once. Its antigen is undetermined. These data come from a study of cytomegalovirus exposure and HLA in healthy donors. Study outcomes and limitations: Immune exposure data for these donors was limited to CMV serostatus. One variant, a missense change in DCLRE1C, was linked in a later analysis to TCR beta V- and J-gene trimming. The authors listed around 150 TCR beta chains as cytomegalovirus-associated.

CDR3 length: 15 residues. Deletions cut 3 bases from V and 0 bases from J, with 9 bases between. The V gene's germline CDR1 is LNHDA and CDR2 SQIVND (reference sequence). Amplification used 60 Vbeta primers and 13 Jbeta primers. Measured with immunoSEQ multiplex PCR; TCRdb has only the in-frame clones, and not every one. The profile shows fewer than 80,000 clones, 70% to 75% of them singletons. This chain connects TRBV19 to TRBJ1-3; the D is unclear. The sequence derives from a woman aged 25 to 45 in good health and CMV-seronegative. What was sequenced was PBMCs. CDR3 sequence reads: CASSIYSGSGNTIYF. The CDR3 region has the DNA TGTGCCAGTAGTATTTACTCAGGCTCTGGAAACACCATATATTTT.